This TCR beta chain was captured in a study of T cell responses to AZD1222 COVID-19 vaccine. Findings and caveats of the study: Within unmutated variant regions lay the reported targets of nearly half of spike-specific TCRs.

About this clone: Its antigen remains unknown.

Generated by immunoSEQ multiplex PCR, the TCRdb table keeps only in-frame clones and is missing some. The profile covers about 180,000 clones, with around 88% appearing a single time and around 10% taken by the ten largest. V gave up 8 bases and J gave up 12 bases; unmatched junction bases: 15. CDR1 is SGHTS and CDR2 is YDEGEE in the germline V gene. The CDR3 covers 13 residues. The origin of this receptor is an adult who received the AZD1222 COVID-19 vaccine. The source was peripheral blood, collected 28 days after the second AZD1222 dose. J is TRBJ1-2 and V is TRBV5-8, with 8 bases aligning to TRBD1. The CDR3 sequence is CASIQYRGVGDTF. The CDR3, as DNA: TGTGCCAGTATCCAATACAGGGGGGTCGGCGACACCTTC.